These 3 T cell receptor beta chains share one sample of origin, sequenced in a study of OX40 agonist ivuxolimab in advanced cancers. TCRdb keeps only in-frame clones here, not all; method: immunoSEQ multiplex PCR. Of some 90,000 clones in the sample, about 90% are singletons; the top ten hold 1% to 1.3%. The material was CD4+ or CD8+ T cells sorted from blood, obtained in a trial of the OX40 agonist ivuxolimab. The receptors were gathered from an adult with an advanced solid tumor such as melanoma, head and neck, liver or kidney cancer.

J is TRBJ1-1 and V is TRBV28, with a weak D call TRBD1 (5 bases). The CDR3 length is 13 residues. V lost 6 bases to trimming and J lost 0 bases, with 8 bases between them. Germline V gene lookup returns CDR1 MDHEN and CDR2 SYDVKM. In nucleotides, the CDR3 is TGTGCCAGCAGGGGACCAATGAACACTGAAGCTTTCTTT. As protein: CASRGPMNTEAFF.

V and J are TRBV29-1 and TRBJ1-3; 8 bases line up with TRBD1. Losses at the gene ends were 3 bases for V and 2 bases for J; bases not matched to a gene: 6. The CDR3 extends over 15 amino acids. Germline V gives CDR1 SQVTM, CDR2 ANQGSEA. The CDR3 spells CSVDIGRGPGNTIYF. CDR3 coding DNA: TGCAGCGTTGACATCGGCAGGGGGCCTGGAAACACCATATATTTT.

The chain recombines TRBV7-9 with TRBJ1-6; TRBD1 is a possible D gene (5 bases). The germline V gene encodes CDR1 SEHNR and CDR2 FQNEAQ (reference sequence). V was clipped by 8 bases and J by 7 bases, with 15 bases between them. CDR3 length: 14 amino acids. Written as DNA, the CDR3 is TGTGCCAGCGGACACGACGGGAGGAATTCACCCCTCCACTTT. This translates into CASGHDGRNSPLHF.